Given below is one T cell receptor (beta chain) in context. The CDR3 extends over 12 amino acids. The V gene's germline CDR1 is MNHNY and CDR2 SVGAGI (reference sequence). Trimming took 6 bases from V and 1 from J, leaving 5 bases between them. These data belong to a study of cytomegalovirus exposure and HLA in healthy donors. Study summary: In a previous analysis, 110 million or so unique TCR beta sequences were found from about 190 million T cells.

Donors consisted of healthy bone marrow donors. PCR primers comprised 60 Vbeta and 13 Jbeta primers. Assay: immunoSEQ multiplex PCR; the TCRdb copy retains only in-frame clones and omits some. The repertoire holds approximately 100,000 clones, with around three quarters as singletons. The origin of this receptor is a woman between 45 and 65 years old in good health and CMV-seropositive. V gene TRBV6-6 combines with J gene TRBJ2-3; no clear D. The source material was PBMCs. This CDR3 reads CASRGGTDTQYF. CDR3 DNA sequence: TGTGCCAGCAGGGGCGGCACAGATACGCAGTATTTT.